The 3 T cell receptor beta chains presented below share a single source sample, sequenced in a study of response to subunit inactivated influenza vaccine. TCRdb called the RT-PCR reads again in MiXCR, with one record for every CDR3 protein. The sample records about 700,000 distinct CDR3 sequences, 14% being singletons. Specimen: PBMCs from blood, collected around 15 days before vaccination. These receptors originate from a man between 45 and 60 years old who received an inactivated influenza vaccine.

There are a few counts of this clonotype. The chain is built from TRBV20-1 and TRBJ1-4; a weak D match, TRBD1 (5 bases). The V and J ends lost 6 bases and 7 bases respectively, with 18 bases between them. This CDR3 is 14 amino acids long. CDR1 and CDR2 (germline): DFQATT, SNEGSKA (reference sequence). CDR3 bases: TGCAGTGCGACCCATACAGGCATGGGTGAAAAACTGTTTTTT. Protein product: CSATHTGMGEKLFF.

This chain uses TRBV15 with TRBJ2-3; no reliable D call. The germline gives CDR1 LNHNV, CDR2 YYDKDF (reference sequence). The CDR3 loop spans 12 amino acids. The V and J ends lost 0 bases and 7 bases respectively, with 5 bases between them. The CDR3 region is CATSRDGNTQYF. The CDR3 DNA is TGTGCCACCAGCAGAGATGGAAATACGCAGTATTTT. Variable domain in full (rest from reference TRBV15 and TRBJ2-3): DAMVIQNPRYQVTQFGKPVTLSCSQTLNHNVMYWYQQKSSQAPKLLFHYYDKDFNNEADTPDNFQSRRPNTSFCFLDIRSPGLGDTAMYLCATSRDGNTQYFGPGTRLTVL.

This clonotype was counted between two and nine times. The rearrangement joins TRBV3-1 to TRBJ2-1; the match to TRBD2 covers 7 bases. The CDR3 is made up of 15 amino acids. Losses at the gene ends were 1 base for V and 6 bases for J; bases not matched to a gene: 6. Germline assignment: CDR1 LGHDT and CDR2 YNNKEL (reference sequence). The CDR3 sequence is CASSQVLASGNEQFF. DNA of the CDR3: TGTGCCAGCAGCCAAGTATTGGCTAGCGGCAATGAGCAGTTCTTC.